The 22 T cell receptor beta chains presented below share a single source sample, sequenced in a study of blood T cells in healthy people across ages. Primed by a sample-barcoded 5' primer and a J-beta primer mix, a second PCR proceeded for 7 to 11 cycles. MiXCR, applied by TCRdb to the 5' RACE reads, yields one record per CDR3 protein. Of hundreds of thousands of distinct CDR3 sequences listed, approximately 30% were seen once; the top ten hold over 15%. Sequencing input: blood. The receptors here all came from a woman aged 80 or over in good health.

This chain connects TRBV11-2 to TRBJ2-7; D unclear. V shed 1 base and J shed 0 bases, with 7 bases lying between them. Looked up from germline, CDR1 is SGHAT and CDR2 is FQNNGV. The CDR3 length is 14 residues. The CDR3 sequence is CASSLGFNSYEQYF. The CDR3 DNA is TGTGCCAGCAGCTTAGGTTTCAACTCCTACGAGCAGTACTTC.

This clonotype has just one count. A much bigger clone sits one base away, suggesting this may be a read error. The CDR3 loop is CASSLAEARKRFF. CDR3 DNA sequence: TGTGCCAGCAGCTTAGCGGAGGCTCGAAAACGGTTTTTT. This chain joins TRBV7-9 and TRBJ1-4; no clear D gene. The CDR3 length is 13 residues. Germline V lookup: CDR1 SEHNR, CDR2 FQNEAQ (reference sequence).

This clonotype was detected many times. The genes are TRBV18 and TRBJ2-1; either TRBD1 or TRBD2 may fit D (5 bases each). There are 13 residues in the CDR3. Germline CDR1 is KGHSH and CDR2 is LQKENI. V dropped 2 bases and J dropped 9 bases, with 11 bases sitting between them. The CDR3 loop is CASSPEGLGEQFF. The CDR3 region has the DNA TGTGCCAGCTCACCAGAGGGGCTGGGTGAGCAGTTCTTC.

This rearrangement joins TRBV20-1 to TRBJ1-4; D remains unclear. V was pared by 3 bases and J by 0 bases, with 8 bases between. CDR3 size: 14 residues. Germline lookup yields CDR1 DFQATT and CDR2 SNEGSKA (reference sequence). The CDR3 nucleotides are TGCAGTGCTAGCGACGGAACAACTAATGAAAAACTGTTTTTT. It translates to CSASDGTTNEKLFF.

Concerning this clonotype: It may be a read error: a sequence one base away is much more abundant. This chain connects TRBV20-1 to TRBJ2-7, with 9 bases fitting TRBD2. This CDR3 comprises 14 residues. J lost 3 bases, V lost 3 bases, and 6 bases had no gene match. Germline-derived CDR1 and CDR2 are DFQATT and SNEGSKA (reference sequence). The CDR3 sequence: CSASGSGGNYEQYF. Here the CDR3 DNA reads TGCAGTGCTAGCGGGAGCGGGGGGAACTACGAGCAGTACTTC.

This clonotype was recorded at least ten times. The chain carries TRBV4-2 and TRBJ1-5; perhaps TRBD1 as D (6 bases). Trimming shortened V by 5 bases and J by 5 bases, and 16 bases separated the two germline ends. This CDR3 region has 15 residues. Germline V gene lookup returns CDR1 LGHNA and CDR2 YNFKEQ. The DNA of the CDR3 is TGTGCCAGCAGCACCCGGCCAGGGGCCGATCAGCCCCAGCATTTT. It codes for CASSTRPGADQPQHF.

The chain has TRBV7-9 and TRBJ1-2; possible D gene TRBD1, 6 bases. CDR3 size: 16 residues. The V end was cut by 3 bases, the J end by 4 bases, with 18 bases between. From germline, CDR1 is SEHNR and CDR2 FQNEAQ (reference sequence). The CDR3 DNA is TGTGCCAGCAGCTTGACTACAGGGATAACCATCTATGGCTACACCTTC. Translated: CASSLTTGITIYGYTF.

In its sample, this clonotype was seen a few times. A much larger clone is a single base away; this may be a read error. The chain links TRBV6-6 to TRBJ1-4; D may be TRBD1 (6 bases). The CDR3 spans 15 residues. CDR1 MNHNY and CDR2 SVGAGI come from the germline V gene (reference sequence). CDR3 region: CASSTPGQHNEKRFF. CDR3 bases: TGTGCCAGCAGTACCCCCGGACAGCATAATGAAAAACGGTTTTTT.

Comments on this clonotype: This may be a read error, as it is one base from a much larger clone. This sequence joins TRBV12-3 or TRBV12-4 and TRBJ1-2; TRBD1 agrees at 10 bases. The CDR3 totals 16 residues. The CDR3 protein is CARSPQTGGNFGGYTF. The CDR3 nucleotides read TGTGCCCGCAGTCCTCAGACAGGGGGCAATTTTGGTGGCTACACCTTC.

CDR3 in DNA: TGTGCCAGCAGCCCCCAGGGGGCGAGCGAAGCTTTCTTT. Encoded protein: CASSPQGASEAFF. V usage is TRBV9 and J usage is TRBJ1-1, with 8 bases matching TRBD1. V lost 4 bases and J lost 8; bases outside the gene matches: 7. Germline-derived CDR1 and CDR2 are SGDLS and YYNGEE. The CDR3 covers 13 residues.

The chain carries TRBV10-3 and TRBJ2-1; a possible D gene is TRBD2 (5 bases). Looked up from germline, CDR1 is ENHRY and CDR2 is SYGVKD. The CDR3 runs 13 residues. The germline V and J ends were trimmed by 4 bases and 7 bases, with 11 bases remaining between them. CDR3 amino acids: CAISGRTDNEQFF. The CDR3 DNA reads as TGTGCCATCAGTGGCCGGACTGATAATGAGCAGTTCTTC.

This clonotype was picked up a small number of times. CDR3 amino acids: CASSGRLTNTGELFF. CDR3 nucleotides: TGTGCCAGCAGTGGTCGCCTAACTAACACCGGGGAGCTGTTTTTT. The chain employs TRBV6-1 and TRBJ2-2; D uncertain. Trimming cost V 4 bases and J 2 bases, with 11 bases left between them. Looked up from germline, CDR1 is MNHNS and CDR2 is SASEGT. This CDR3 region has 15 residues.

This clonotype turned up a few times. The DNA of the CDR3 is TGTGCCAGCAGTAAGGACAGGGACGAGCAGTACTTC. Translated, it gives CASSKDRDEQYF. The V call is TRBV6-1, the J call TRBJ2-7, with TRBD1 matching over 8 bases. The CDR3 extends over 12 amino acids. After removal of 5 bases from V and 5 bases from J, the junction contained 2 bases not matched to a gene. Germline V gives CDR1 MNHNS, CDR2 SASEGT.

Many counts were recorded for this clonotype. The J gene is TRBJ2-7, the V gene TRBV4-3; 10 bases are shared with TRBD1. The CDR3 sequence is 16 residues long. Germline V gene sequence: CDR1 LGHNA, CDR2 YSLEER. The J segment lost 2 bases and the V segment lost 2 bases, leaving 6 bases of the junction unmatched. CDR3 residues: CASSQSLGQGTYEQYF. CDR3 nucleotide sequence: TGCGCCAGCAGCCAATCCCTGGGACAGGGGACCTACGAGCAGTACTTC.

This chain joins TRBV6-2 or TRBV6-3 and TRBJ2-1; 8 positions agree with TRBD2. The V segment lost 2 bases and the J segment 10 bases; nucleotides outside the gene matches: 16. Per germline, CDR1 MNHEY and CDR2 SVGEGT. The CDR3 runs to 17 residues. The CDR3 nucleotides are TGTGCCAGCAGTTACGGGGGCGGGCCAGCGGGGGCGGCGGAGCAGTTCTTC. It is translated as CASSYGGGPAGAAEQFF.

This clonotype was seen only a few times. The rearrangement joins TRBV20-1 to TRBJ1-6; TRBD1 aligns across 8 bases. The ends lost 6 bases at V and 12 bases at J; junction bases unmatched: 7. The CDR3 sequence is 12 residues long. Germline V lookup: CDR1 DFQATT, CDR2 SNEGSKA (reference sequence). The CDR3 loop reads CSAGGQAKPLHF. The CDR3 DNA reads as TGCAGTGCGGGGGGACAGGCCAAACCCCTCCACTTT.

This clonotype was detected ten times or more. The CDR3 nucleotides are TGTGCCAGCAGCCCACAGGGGGCAAGCTCCTACGAGCAGTACTTC. Translation: CASSPQGASSYEQYF. The rearrangement links TRBV7-9 to TRBJ2-7; TRBD1 aligns across 9 bases. CDR1 and CDR2 (germline): SEHNR, FQNEAQ (reference sequence). The CDR3 loop spans 15 amino acids. The junction had 5 bases not matched to a gene; V was cut back by 5 bases and J by 0 bases.

On this clonotype itself: This may be a read error: a much more frequent sequence differs by one nucleotide. The J gene is TRBJ2-1, the V gene TRBV9; D unclear. The DNA end lines up better with TRBJ2-7; the J call may be wrong. Germline CDR1 is SGDLS and CDR2 is YYNGEE. The CDR3 sequence is 14 residues long. Here the CDR3 reads CASSSTPGYNEQYF. The CDR3 DNA reads as TGTGCCAGCAGCTCGACTCCAGGTTACAATGAGCAGTACTTC.

This clonotype was detected only a few times. The chain has TRBV19 and TRBJ2-2, with D possibly called TRBD1 or TRBD2 (5 bases each). Germline V gene lookup returns CDR1 LNHDA and CDR2 SQIVND (reference sequence). This CDR3 contains 14 residues. V was cut by 7 bases and J by 0 bases, with 9 bases left in between. CDR3 in DNA: TGTGCCAGTACCCGGGACCCGAACACCGGGGAGCTGTTTTTT. The encoded protein is CASTRDPNTGELFF.

This clonotype was detected ten times or more. The chain joins TRBV6-2 or TRBV6-3 to TRBJ2-3; 9 positions agree with TRBD1. CDR1 and CDR2 (germline): MNHEY, SVGEGT. This CDR3 has 16 amino acids. The J segment lost 2 bases and the V segment lost 5 bases, leaving 8 bases of the junction unmatched. For the CDR3, the DNA is TGTGCCAGCAGTCGACCCCGGGACAGGGTCACAGATACGCAGTATTTT. It encodes CASSRPRDRVTDTQYF.

The sample holds a few counts of this clonotype. The V gene is TRBV30, the J gene TRBJ1-5, with TRBD1 identical over 7 bases. J was trimmed by 4 bases and V by 2 bases; bases with no gene match: 8. The CDR3 length is 15 residues. Germline CDR1 GTSNPN, CDR2 SVGIG (reference sequence). This chain's CDR3 is CAWSHSGTVNQPQHF. CDR3 in DNA: TGTGCCTGGAGTCACTCCGGGACAGTTAATCAGCCCCAGCATTTT.

A note on this clonotype: Possible read error: a much larger clone is one base away. The rearrangement links TRBV5-1 to TRBJ2-1; 9 bases are a match to TRBD1. The end of the DNA aligns better with TRBJ2-7, so the J call may be wrong. CDR1 and CDR2 (germline): SGHRS, YFSETQ. This CDR3 comprises 15 residues. The CDR3 nucleotides are TGCGCCAGCAGCTTGAACAGGGGGCCCTACAATGAGCAGTACTTC. Translation gives CASSLNRGPYNEQYF.